The subject of this entry is one T cell receptor (beta chain). The antigen is undetermined. Germline-derived CDR1 and CDR2 are MDHEN and SYDVKM. This CDR3 is 16 amino acids long. V dropped 4 bases and J dropped 0; count of bases not matched to a gene: 6. The sample originates from a study of blood T cells in healthy people across ages. PCR was performed a second time for roughly 7 to 11 cycles using a sample-barcoded 5' primer and a J-beta primer mix. MiXCR was run by TCRdb on the 5' RACE reads, yielding one entry per CDR3 protein. The repertoire has 1.5 million to 1.9 million distinct CDR3 sequences, roughly 43% of them found once; the top ten carry about 4%. Drawn from each donor were 9 to 10 milliliters of peripheral blood. PBMCs were isolated at a quantity of at least 6.5 million per sample. Study-wide findings and caveats: One million T cells yielded diversity estimates that were considered underestimates. Comparison with aged donors showed that long-lived donors had more naive CD4+ cells and higher diversity.

This receptor was taken from a woman in her late teens or twenties in good health. Sequencing was carried out using blood. The chain has TRBV28 and TRBJ2-5; TRBD2 agrees at 9 bases. CDR3 protein: CASSSLAGMYQETQYF. In nucleotides, the CDR3 is TGTGCCAGCAGTTCTCTAGCGGGGATGTACCAAGAGACCCAGTACTTC.